Each of the 3 T cell receptor beta chains below was sequenced from the same sample in a study of blood T cell repertoires in COVID-19. Produced via immunoSEQ multiplex PCR; TCRdb's table is partial and in-frame only. Among 210,000 or so clones listed, 80% to 90% were seen once. The sequenced sample consisted of PBMCs or T cells enriched from blood (not recorded which). The receptor set was obtained from a woman aged 50 to 65 in a cohort exposed to, infected with or recovered from COVID-19 (not recorded which).

The chain employs TRBV11-2 and TRBJ1-1; a possible D gene is TRBD1 (6 bases). Germline CDR1 is SGHAT and CDR2 is FQNNGV. This CDR3 comprises 14 residues. The V end was cut by 6 bases, the J end by 4 bases, with 15 bases between. CDR3 loop: CASRRGYGGTEAFF. The CDR3 DNA is TGTGCCAGCAGGAGGGGGTATGGGGGCACTGAAGCTTTCTTT.

This rearrangement joins TRBV19 to TRBJ1-2; 7 positions match TRBD1. In germline, CDR1 is LNHDA, CDR2 SQIVND (reference sequence). Trimming cost V 4 bases and J 10 bases; bases outside gene matches: 18. This CDR3 has 16 amino acids. CDR3 protein: CASSRVEYRTGEHYTF. The CDR3 coding sequence is TGTGCCAGTAGTAGGGTAGAATACAGGACAGGAGAGCACTACACCTTC.

This clone occurred once. J is TRBJ1-5 and V is TRBV6-2 or TRBV6-3, with D possibly being TRBD1 (5 bases). Germline CDR1 is MNHEY and CDR2 is SVGEGT. The V gene lost 3 bases and the J gene lost 3 bases, with 18 bases spanning the gap. There are 17 residues in the CDR3. The DNA of the CDR3 is TGTGCCAGCAGTTATCATCCAGGGATGGGGAACAATCAGCCCCAGCATTTT. It is translated as CASSYHPGMGNNQPQHF.